This T cell receptor beta chain comes out of a study of blood T cell repertoires in COVID-19. About the research overall: T cells, B-cell-depleted T cells, or PBMCs provided the cDNA or gDNA that served as material.

Sequenced by immunoSEQ multiplex PCR; TCRdb stores in-frame clones only, minus some. The data show approximately 170,000 clones, with more than 85% seen just once and 1.1% held by the top ten. With 4 bases clipped from V and 9 bases from J, the junction kept 6 bases outside the gene matches. The CDR3 is made up of 13 amino acids. Per the germline V gene, CDR1 is LGHDT and CDR2 is YNNKEL (reference sequence). The sequenced sample consisted of peripheral blood. The clonotype comes from a man between 25 and 39 years old with acute or convalescent COVID-19. The V and J genes are TRBV3-1 (or the pseudogene TRBV3-2) and TRBJ1-2; 9 bases align to TRBD1. The chain's CDR3 is CASSRIGQGSYTF. For the CDR3, the DNA is TGTGCCAGCAGCCGAATCGGACAGGGGAGCTACACCTTC.